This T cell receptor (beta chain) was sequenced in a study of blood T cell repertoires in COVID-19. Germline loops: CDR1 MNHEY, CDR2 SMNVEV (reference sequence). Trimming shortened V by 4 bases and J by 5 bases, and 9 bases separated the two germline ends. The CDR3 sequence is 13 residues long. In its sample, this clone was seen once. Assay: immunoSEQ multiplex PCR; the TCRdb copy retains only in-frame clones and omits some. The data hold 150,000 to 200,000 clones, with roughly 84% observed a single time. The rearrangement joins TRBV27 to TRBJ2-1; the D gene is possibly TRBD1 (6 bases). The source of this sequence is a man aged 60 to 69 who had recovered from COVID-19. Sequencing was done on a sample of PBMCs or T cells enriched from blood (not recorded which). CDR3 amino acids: CASSSRQDNEQFF. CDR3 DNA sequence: TGTGCCAGCAGTTCCCGACAGGACAATGAGCAGTTCTTC.